The 18 T cell receptor beta chains below were found in one sample sequenced in a study of blood T cell repertoires in COVID-19. TCRdb's table, derived via immunoSEQ multiplex PCR, lists solely in-frame clones and lacks some. The repertoire holds 100,000 to 150,000 clones, with 65% to 85% as singletons. Sequenced: peripheral blood. All receptors come from a woman older than 75 with acute or convalescent COVID-19.

The rearrangement joins TRBV21-1 to TRBJ1-2; the table's TRBD1 call for D was not verified on the DNA. TRBV21-1 has pseudogene status. This CDR3 region has 17 residues. Here the CDR3 reads CASSSQRGQGAYCGYTF. In DNA, the CDR3 is TGTGCCAGCAGCTCCCAACGCGGACAGGGAGCTTATTGTGGCTACACCTTC.

The chain uses TRBV18 and TRBJ2-3; the match to TRBD2 covers 9 bases. The ends lost 4 bases at V and 1 base at J; junction bases unmatched: 9. CDR1 is KGHSH, CDR2 LQKENI, per germline. This CDR3 has 17 amino acids. The CDR3 DNA reads as TGTGCCAGCTCACGCCCGGCCTGGACTAGCGGCACAGATACGCAGTATTTT. Its translation is CASSRPAWTSGTDTQYF.

The chain uses TRBV11-2 and TRBJ1-2; the match to TRBD1 covers 7 bases. J was trimmed by 6 bases and V by 5 bases; bases with no gene match: 12. This CDR3 is built from 15 residues. Per the germline V gene, CDR1 is SGHAT and CDR2 is FQNNGV. The CDR3 region is CASSPRGRGFDGYTF. CDR3 in DNA: TGTGCCAGCAGCCCCCGGGGCAGGGGGTTCGATGGCTACACCTTC.

This clone was detected once. The V call is TRBV3-1 (or the pseudogene TRBV3-2), the J call TRBJ2-1; 8 bases line up with TRBD2. CDR3 length: 19 amino acids. Per the germline V gene, CDR1 is LGHDT and CDR2 is YNNKEL (reference sequence). After removal of 1 base from V and 3 bases from J, the junction contained 14 bases not matched to a gene. This chain's CDR3 is CASSQGGLYGRGYYNEQFF. CDR3 nucleotides: TGTGCCAGCAGCCAAGGGGGACTATACGGGAGGGGGTACTACAATGAGCAGTTCTTC.

J is TRBJ2-5 and V is TRBV5-1; 7 bases fit TRBD2. Germline V gene sequence: CDR1 SGHRS, CDR2 YFSETQ. J lost 2 bases, V lost 6 bases, and 13 bases had no gene match. The CDR3 is 16 residues long. In nucleotides, the CDR3 is TGCGCCAGCACCTCGGGAAAAGCGGGGATTCAAGAGACCCAGTACTTC. Protein product: CASTSGKAGIQETQYF.

This chain joins TRBV27 and TRBJ2-5; D is possibly TRBD2 (6 bases). Looked up from germline, CDR1 is MNHEY and CDR2 is SMNVEV (reference sequence). CDR3 size: 13 residues. V lost 6 bases and J lost 5, with 13 bases in between. CDR3 loop: CASSIREFETQYF. The CDR3 DNA reads TGTGCCAGCAGCATCCGGGAGTTTGAGACCCAGTACTTC.

Here the CDR3 reads CASSLSKAGGAFNQPQHF. Written as DNA, the CDR3 is TGTGCCAGCAGCTTATCGAAGGCAGGGGGTGCCTTCAATCAGCCCCAGCATTTT. The V and J genes are TRBV7-2 and TRBJ1-5, with 7 bases lining up with TRBD1. The CDR3 consists of 18 residues. Looked up from germline, CDR1 is SGHTA and CDR2 is FQGNSA. V lost 2 bases and J lost 3; bases outside the gene matches: 13.

Only one count was recorded for this clone. The chain employs TRBV6-1 and TRBJ1-1; unclear D gene. The CDR3 loop spans 13 amino acids. V shed 3 bases and J shed 4 bases, with 9 bases lying between them. Germline CDR1 MNHNS, CDR2 SASEGT. This chain's CDR3 is CASSEQAATEAFF. The CDR3 DNA sequence: TGTGCCAGCAGTGAGCAGGCCGCCACTGAAGCTTTCTTT.

The chain employs TRBV6-2 or TRBV6-3 and TRBJ2-1, with 8 bases aligning to TRBD2. The CDR3 extends over 15 amino acids. Germline trimming cut 6 bases from V and 3 bases from J; bases unmatched to any gene: 7. Per germline, CDR1 MNHEY and CDR2 SVGEGT. The chain's CDR3 is CASSPLRGGYNEQFF. The CDR3 DNA sequence: TGTGCCAGCAGCCCCCTCCGGGGGGGCTACAATGAGCAGTTCTTC.

The chain is built from TRBV30 and TRBJ2-7; 8 bases agree with TRBD2. V shed 2 bases, J shed 5 bases, and the junction held 8 bases outside the gene matches. CDR1 and CDR2 (germline): GTSNPN, SVGIG (reference sequence). This CDR3 has 14 residues. DNA for the CDR3: TGTGCCTGGAGTAGAGGACTAGCCTATGACGAGCAGTACTTC. It yields the protein CAWSRGLAYDEQYF.

This chain uses TRBV6-5 with TRBJ1-4; D possibly corresponds to TRBD1 (6 bases). Trimming shortened V by 2 bases and J by 8 bases, and 12 bases separated the two germline ends. Germline assignment: CDR1 MNHEY and CDR2 SVGAGI. The CDR3 has 14 amino acids. In DNA form, the CDR3 reads TGTGCCAGCAGTTACGCAGGGGTCAGGGAAAAACTGTTTTTT. Translated: CASSYAGVREKLFF.

This clone occurred a few times. The chain uses TRBV7-2 and TRBJ1-3, with TRBD1 matching 7 bases. This CDR3 comprises 14 residues. Germline V lookup: CDR1 SGHTA, CDR2 FQGNSA. Unmatched junction bases numbered 8, after V lost 1 base and J lost 11 bases. The CDR3 here is CASSLDDRVSAIYF. The CDR3, as DNA: TGTGCCAGCAGCTTAGATGACAGGGTATCGGCCATATATTTT.

J is TRBJ1-1 and V is TRBV7-2; D gene ambiguous. Germline assignment: CDR1 SGHTA and CDR2 FQGNSA. There are 13 residues in the CDR3. Trimming removed 2 bases from V and 1 base from J, with 5 bases in between. CDR3 loop: CASSLWQNTEAFF. Written as DNA, the CDR3 is TGTGCCAGCAGCTTATGGCAGAACACTGAAGCTTTCTTT.

The chain employs TRBV28 and TRBJ2-1; TRBD2 agrees at 8 bases. Losses at the gene ends were 6 bases for V and 0 bases for J; bases not matched to a gene: 4. CDR1 MDHEN and CDR2 SYDVKM come from the germline V gene. This CDR3 has 15 residues. The CDR3 loop reads CASSPSGSSYNEQFF. The CDR3 DNA follows: TGTGCCAGCAGCCCAAGCGGGAGCTCCTACAATGAGCAGTTCTTC.

V gene TRBV6-5 combines with J gene TRBJ2-3, with 9 bases lining up with TRBD1. The CDR3 contains 14 residues. Germline V gene data show CDR1 as MNHEY and CDR2 as SVGAGI. V lost 7 bases, J lost 2 bases, and 4 bases stayed unmatched. For the CDR3, the DNA is TGTGCCAGCAAGGGACAGGGTTTCACAGATACGCAGTATTTT. Translation: CASKGQGFTDTQYF.

This chain connects TRBV5-1 to TRBJ2-1; tentative D call: TRBD1 (5 bases). The V gene lost 3 bases and the J gene lost 7 bases, with 11 bases spanning the gap. This CDR3 is 13 amino acids long. Per germline, CDR1 SGHRS and CDR2 YFSETQ. The CDR3 is CASSSAGLNEQFF. CDR3 coding DNA: TGCGCCAGCAGCTCCGCAGGGTTAAATGAGCAGTTCTTC.

The chain couples TRBV19 to TRBJ1-5, with a tentative D call TRBD1 (5 bases). Trimming shortened V by 1 base and J by 3 bases, and 13 bases separated the two germline ends. CDR3 size: 16 residues. Germline loops: CDR1 LNHDA, CDR2 SQIVND (reference sequence). In DNA, the CDR3 is TGTGCCAGTAGTATAGGGAACCGGGGGACCAATCAGCCCCAGCATTTT. This gives the protein CASSIGNRGTNQPQHF.

The chain carries TRBV29-1 and TRBJ2-2, with 15 bases aligning to TRBD2. The CDR3 sequence is 15 residues long. The germline CDR1 and CDR2 sequences are SQVTM and ANQGSEA. V trimming: 5 bases; J trimming: 6 bases; junction bases outside the gene matches: 4. This CDR3 is CSVLGLAGGPGELFF. The CDR3 region has the DNA TGCAGCGTTCTTGGACTAGCGGGGGGGCCCGGGGAGCTGTTTTTT.